Below, 32 T cell receptor beta chains from the same sample are listed, as sequenced in a study of identical twins. TCRdb re-called the 5' RACE reads with MiXCR, one entry per CDR3 protein. Among some 440,000 distinct CDR3 sequences listed, approximately 25% were seen once. A further study also used this sample, focusing on T cells expressing NK-cell markers.

Input material: CD4+ T cells sorted from blood. The source of these receptors is a woman aged 18-29 years in good health.

This clonotype was detected a few times. The chain is built from TRBV5-1 and TRBJ2-5; tentative D call: TRBD2 (7 bases). V was shortened by 6 bases and J by 0 bases, with 15 bases between the two germline ends. The germline V gene encodes CDR1 SGHRS and CDR2 YFSETQ. The CDR3 contains 15 residues. CDR3 protein: CASKGGVANQETQYF. CDR3 in DNA: TGCGCCAGCAAAGGGGGGGTAGCGAACCAAGAGACCCAGTACTTC.

This clonotype was detected a few times. The rearrangement links TRBV6-5 to TRBJ2-3; 12 bases align to TRBD2. This CDR3 region has 16 residues. With V trimmed by 4 bases and J by 1 base, 3 bases remained unmatched. Germline V lookup: CDR1 MNHEY, CDR2 SVGAGI. The CDR3 region has the DNA TGTGCCAGCAGTTTGACTAGCGGGAGACGCACAGATACGCAGTATTTT. Translated, it gives CASSLTSGRRTDTQYF.

The chain is built from TRBV5-1 and TRBJ1-1; TRBD1 is a possible D gene (6 bases). CDR1 is SGHRS and CDR2 is YFSETQ in the germline V gene. Trimming removed 4 bases from V and 5 bases from J, with 18 bases in between. The CDR3 has 15 residues. CDR3 bases: TGCGCCAGCAGCCCCCCACAGGGATTGCGAACTGAAGCTTTCTTT. This codes for CASSPPQGLRTEAFF.

This rearrangement joins TRBV7-2 to TRBJ2-7, with TRBD2 matching 11 bases. Germline V gene data show CDR1 as SGHTA and CDR2 as FQGNSA. The CDR3 totals 15 residues. With 1 base clipped from V and 3 bases from J, the junction kept 2 bases outside the gene matches. CDR3 protein: CASSLVTSGSYEQYF. The CDR3 DNA reads TGTGCCAGCAGCTTAGTAACTAGCGGGAGCTACGAGCAGTACTTC.

This chain connects TRBV11-2 to TRBJ1-1, with 7 nucleotides matching TRBD1. V dropped 5 bases and J dropped 0; count of bases not matched to a gene: 3. The CDR3 contains 14 residues. Germline V lookup: CDR1 SGHAT, CDR2 FQNNGV. CDR3 sequence reads: CASSMGQLNTEAFF. CDR3 sequence (DNA): TGTGCCAGCAGCATGGGACAGTTGAACACTGAAGCTTTCTTT.

This chain links TRBV10-1 with TRBJ2-5; the D gene could be TRBD1 or TRBD2 (5 bases each). Deletions cut 2 bases from V and 0 bases from J, with 7 bases between. The germline V gene encodes CDR1 WNHNN and CDR2 SYGVQD (reference sequence). The CDR3 extends over 14 amino acids. CDR3 sequence (DNA): TGCGCCAGCAGTGAGGGGACCCACCAAGAGACCCAGTACTTC. Translated, it gives CASSEGTHQETQYF.

Ten or more counts support this clonotype. The chain recombines TRBV12-3 or TRBV12-4 with TRBJ2-7; D tentatively reads TRBD1 or TRBD2 (5 bases each). Deletions cut 6 bases from V and 2 bases from J, with 14 bases between. This CDR3 comprises 14 residues. The CDR3 protein is CASSLRGQAYEQYF. For the CDR3, the DNA is TGTGCCAGCAGCCTTCGGGGCCAGGCCTACGAGCAGTACTTC.

The rearrangement uses TRBV12-3 or TRBV12-4 and TRBJ2-2; 9 nucleotides line up with TRBD2. V lost 6 bases to trimming and J lost 1 base; unmatched junction nucleotides: 3. The CDR3 sequence is 15 residues long. The CDR3 nucleotides read TGTGCCAGCAGACGGACTAGCGAGAACACCGGGGAGCTGTTTTTT. Its protein is CASRRTSENTGELFF.

The chain uses TRBV20-1 and TRBJ2-1, with unresolved D. The germline V gene encodes CDR1 DFQATT and CDR2 SNEGSKA (reference sequence). CDR3 size: 13 residues. V was cut by 0 bases and J by 7 bases, with 10 bases left in between. The CDR3 here is CSARDWVLNEQFF. CDR3 sequence (DNA): TGCAGTGCTAGAGATTGGGTTCTGAATGAGCAGTTCTTC.

This clonotype has only a few counts. The chain combines TRBV3-1 with TRBJ2-1; the D gene is possibly TRBD1 (6 bases). Germline V gene sequence: CDR1 LGHDT, CDR2 YNNKEL (reference sequence). The CDR3 is 13 amino acids. The V and J ends lost 0 bases and 15 bases respectively, with 15 bases between them. In DNA form, the CDR3 reads TGTGCCAGCAGCCAAGAGGGGGCAGGGGTCCCGTTCTTC. Translated: CASSQEGAGVPFF.

The chain employs TRBV4-3 and TRBJ2-3; D not certain. This CDR3 region has 13 residues. V dropped 0 bases and J dropped 7 bases, with 8 bases sitting between them. The V gene's germline CDR1 is LGHNA and CDR2 YSLEER. CDR3 amino acids: CASSQEERNTQYF. The CDR3, as DNA: TGCGCCAGCAGCCAAGAGGAGCGTAATACGCAGTATTTT.

The chain couples TRBV3-1 to TRBJ2-1, with D hard to call. Trimming pared 3 bases from V and 5 bases from J, leaving 11 bases between. Germline loops: CDR1 LGHDT, CDR2 YNNKEL (reference sequence). The CDR3 has 14 amino acids. The CDR3 DNA follows: TGTGCCAGCAGCCACCCTAGGCTTAACAATGAGCAGTTCTTC. Protein product: CASSHPRLNNEQFF.

The V call is TRBV3-1, the J call TRBJ1-3, with 8 bases identical to TRBD1. CDR1 and CDR2 from the germline V gene are LGHDT and YNNKEL (reference sequence). The CDR3 is made up of 12 amino acids. The J segment lost 9 bases and the V segment lost 4 bases, leaving 2 bases of the junction unmatched. CDR3 loop: CASSLTGGTIYF. CDR3 nucleotide sequence: TGTGCCAGCAGCCTCACAGGGGGCACCATATATTTT.

This clonotype was recorded a few times. The chain is built from TRBV29-1 and TRBJ2-2, with 12 bases that match TRBD1. The CDR3 has 16 amino acids. Germline-derived CDR1 and CDR2 are SQVTM and ANQGSEA. After removal of 5 bases from V and 6 bases from J, the junction contained 10 bases not matched to a gene. CDR3 sequence reads: CSVHLRDRGLSGELFF. In nucleotides, the CDR3 is TGCAGCGTTCACCTAAGGGACAGGGGGCTCTCCGGGGAGCTGTTTTTT.

This clonotype was observed a few times. V usage is TRBV12-3 or TRBV12-4 and J usage is TRBJ1-2; D uncertain. This CDR3 comprises 12 residues. V dropped 1 base and J dropped 7 bases, with 7 bases sitting between them. The CDR3 DNA reads as TGTGCCAGCAGTTTAGTATCCCTTGGCTACACCTTC. This sequence encodes CASSLVSLGYTF.

This rearrangement joins TRBV7-2 to TRBJ2-1, with D possibly matching TRBD2 (6 bases). Trimming pared 5 bases from V and 5 bases from J, leaving 10 bases between. This CDR3 spans 13 amino acids. Germline CDR1 and CDR2: SGHTA and FQGNSA. The CDR3 spells CASSTGLNNEQFF. The CDR3 DNA follows: TGTGCCAGCAGCACGGGACTCAACAATGAGCAGTTCTTC.

This clonotype was recorded a few times. The chain combines TRBV6-1 with TRBJ2-3; the D gene could be TRBD1 or TRBD2 (5 bases each). The ends were cut back, 8 bases at V and 5 bases at J, with 14 bases in the middle. This CDR3 region has 13 residues. The germline gives CDR1 MNHNS, CDR2 SASEGT. CDR3 in amino acids: CASLWGFGDTQYF. CDR3 in DNA: TGTGCCAGCCTATGGGGGTTTGGAGATACGCAGTATTTT.

The chain joins TRBV7-2 to TRBJ2-7; 7 nucleotides agree with TRBD1. Germline CDR1 is SGHTA and CDR2 is FQGNSA. CDR3 size: 15 residues. V gave up 2 bases and J gave up 3 bases; unmatched junction bases: 7. The CDR3 protein is CASSLKPGQHYEQYF. The DNA for the CDR3 is TGTGCCAGCAGCTTAAAGCCGGGACAGCACTACGAGCAGTACTTC.

This clonotype was seen ten or more times. This chain connects TRBV20-1 to TRBJ1-2, with D possibly being TRBD1 (6 bases). Trimming pared 5 bases from V and 6 bases from J, leaving 16 bases between. This CDR3 spans 13 amino acids. Germline V gene lookup returns CDR1 DFQATT and CDR2 SNEGSKA (reference sequence). CDR3 region: CSALPGQPDGYTF. The CDR3 nucleotides read TGCAGTGCTTTACCTGGACAGCCCGATGGCTACACCTTC.

V usage is TRBV18 and J usage is TRBJ2-7; D is perhaps TRBD1 or TRBD2 (6 bases each). The CDR3 totals 16 residues. From germline, CDR1 is KGHSH and CDR2 LQKENI. The V gene lost 6 bases and the J gene lost 3 bases, with 21 bases spanning the gap. The CDR3 DNA reads TGTGCCAGCTCCCAGGCTGGGACCGGGGGCAACTACGAGCAGTACTTC. Protein product: CASSQAGTGGNYEQYF.

The chain joins TRBV20-1 to TRBJ2-3; TRBD2 matches at 14 bases. The CDR3 has 14 residues. V lost 6 bases, J lost 5 bases, and 4 bases stayed unmatched. CDR1 is DFQATT, CDR2 SNEGSKA, per germline (reference sequence). CDR3 sequence reads: CSAGLAGEKDTQYF. The DNA of the CDR3 is TGCAGTGCGGGACTAGCGGGAGAGAAAGATACGCAGTATTTT.

V gene TRBV19 combines with J gene TRBJ2-5; 12 nucleotides line up with TRBD2. This CDR3 contains 15 residues. V gave up 6 bases and J gave up 4 bases; unmatched junction bases: 6. Germline CDR1 LNHDA, CDR2 SQIVND (reference sequence). CDR3 DNA sequence: TGTGCCAGTAGCAGACTAGCGGGGGAACTAGAGACCCAGTACTTC. Protein: CASSRLAGELETQYF.

This clonotype was observed a single time. This CDR3 reads CASSLGGKLSGANVLTF. CDR3 sequence (DNA): TGCGCCAGCAGCTTGGGGGGAAAACTCTCTGGGGCCAACGTCCTGACTTTC. The V gene is TRBV5-1, the J gene TRBJ2-6, with D unclear. Per germline, CDR1 SGHRS and CDR2 YFSETQ. The CDR3 length is 17 residues. V lost 0 bases and J lost 0, with 10 bases in between.

This clonotype has a handful of counts. The J gene is TRBJ2-7, the V gene TRBV7-9, with D possibly being TRBD2 (6 bases). The length of the CDR3 is 15 residues. V lost 1 base, J lost 2 bases, and 12 bases lay in between. Germline CDR1 SEHNR, CDR2 FQNEAQ (reference sequence). The CDR3 DNA reads as TGTGCCAGCAGCTTAGGAACAGCGGGTCCCTACGAGCAGTACTTC. As protein: CASSLGTAGPYEQYF.

The chain couples TRBV25-1 to TRBJ2-1; maybe TRBD2 (5 bases). Trimming cost V 4 bases and J 0 bases, with 13 bases left between them. The CDR3 is 16 residues long. CDR1 MGHDK and CDR2 SYGVNS come from the germline V gene. CDR3 in DNA: TGTGCCAGCAGTGTTAGGCGGGTAAGCTCCTACAATGAGCAGTTCTTC. This translates into CASSVRRVSSYNEQFF. The entire variable domain, with the rest obtained from reference TRBV25-1 and TRBJ2-1, is as follows: EADIYQTPRYLVIGTGKKITLECSQTMGHDKMYWYQQDPGMELHLIHYSYGVNSTEKGDLSSESTVSRIRTEHFPLTLESARPSHTSQYLCASSVRRVSSYNEQFFGPGTRLTVL.

V gene TRBV10-2 combines with J gene TRBJ2-1; the D is unclear. Germline loops: CDR1 WSHSY, CDR2 SAAADI. CDR3 length: 13 residues. The V gene lost 6 bases and the J gene lost 10 bases, with 16 bases spanning the gap. CDR3 sequence reads: CASRHEPSGEQFF. CDR3 DNA sequence: TGCGCCAGCAGGCACGAGCCTTCCGGGGAGCAGTTCTTC.

This chain uses TRBV5-1 with TRBJ2-5; no clear D gene. This CDR3 has 12 amino acids. Per germline, CDR1 SGHRS and CDR2 YFSETQ. The V end was cut by 3 bases, the J end by 2 bases, with 5 bases between. The CDR3 is CASSSPQETQYF. CDR3 sequence (DNA): TGCGCCAGCAGCTCCCCGCAAGAGACCCAGTACTTC. Full variable domain (remainder filled in from reference TRBV5-1 and TRBJ2-5): KAGVTQTPRYLIKTRGQQVTLSCSPISGHRSVSWYQQTPGQGLQFLFEYFSETQRNKGNFPGRFSGRQFSNSRSEMNVSTLELGDSALYLCASSSPQETQYFGPGTRLLVL.

This clonotype was detected only a few times. V is TRBV18 and J is TRBJ2-1; D is undetermined. The length of the CDR3 is 16 residues. Germline V gene lookup returns CDR1 KGHSH and CDR2 LQKENI. V was trimmed by 4 bases and J by 8 bases, leaving 21 bases between them. The CDR3 here is CASSLLVRSTFDEQFF. DNA for the CDR3: TGTGCCAGCTCACTCCTTGTACGATCAACGTTCGATGAGCAGTTCTTC. The full variable domain, in which reference TRBV18 and TRBJ2-1 provide the parts outside the CDR3, is NAGVMQNPRHLVRRRGQEARLRCSPMKGHSHVYWYRQLPEEGLKFMVYLQKENIIDESGMPKERFSAEFPKEGPSILRIQQVVRGDSAAYFCASSLLVRSTFDEQFFGPGTRLTVL.

This clonotype showed up just a few times. The J gene is TRBJ2-7, the V gene TRBV12-3 or TRBV12-4, with D unresolved. V lost 4 bases, J lost 3 bases, and 13 bases lay in between. The CDR3 consists of 14 residues. Written as DNA, the CDR3 is TGTGCCAGCAGTTCTGTGAACGCCGGCTACGAGCAGTACTTC. Residues: CASSSVNAGYEQYF.

V is TRBV6-5 and J is TRBJ2-7, with no clear D. Trimming pared 2 bases from V and 5 bases from J, leaving 10 bases between. This CDR3 comprises 13 residues. Germline V gene sequence: CDR1 MNHEY, CDR2 SVGAGI. The CDR3 region is CASSYANRNEQYF. Written as DNA, the CDR3 is TGTGCCAGCAGTTACGCGAATCGTAACGAGCAGTACTTC.

This clonotype was seen only a few times. J is TRBJ2-2 and V is TRBV7-3, with TRBD1 identical over 7 bases. CDR1 is SGHTA, CDR2 FQGTGA, per germline. CDR3 length: 13 amino acids. The V segment lost 8 bases and the J segment 7 bases; nucleotides outside the gene matches: 7. The CDR3 is CASGPPGGGELFF. CDR3 DNA: TGTGCCAGCGGTCCTCCAGGGGGCGGGGAGCTGTTTTTT. The variable domain in full, completed from reference TRBV7-3 and TRBJ2-2, reads GAGVSQTPSNKVTEKGKYVELRCDPISGHTALYWYRQSLGQGPEFLIYFQGTGAADDSGLPNDRFFAVRPEGSVSTLKIQRTERGDSAVYLCASGPPGGGELFFGEGSRLTVL.

This clonotype was seen more than once but under ten times. The CDR3 is CSAISRGNEQYF. CDR3 bases: TGCAGTGCTATATCCAGGGGGAACGAGCAGTACTTC. The chain employs TRBV20-1 and TRBJ2-7; TRBD1 agrees at 7 bases. J lost 5 bases, V lost 4 bases, and 5 bases had no gene match. Germline V gene data show CDR1 as DFQATT and CDR2 as SNEGSKA (reference sequence). The CDR3 is 12 amino acids.